These 21 T cell receptor beta chains were all obtained from the same sample, sequenced in a study of T cells in Graves' hyperthyroidism and ophthalmopathy. Researchers took RNA transcripts and amplified the TCR beta CDR3 regions from them. The HTBI primer set was used in a first-round RT-PCR of the TCR CDR3. TCRdb itself ran the multiplex PCR reads through MiXCR, one entry per CDR3 protein. The sample carries roughly 500,000 distinct CDR3 sequences, under 60% recorded once. The sample consisted of peripheral blood or thyroid tissue (not recorded which). The source is an adult woman with Graves' disease, either hyperthyroidism or ophthalmopathy (not recorded which).

The rearrangement joins TRBV15 to TRBJ2-5, with 9 bases that match TRBD2. This CDR3 has 16 residues. V trimming: 3 bases; J trimming: 5 bases; junction bases outside the gene matches: 10. Germline lookup yields CDR1 LNHNV and CDR2 YYDKDF (reference sequence). The CDR3: CATSRVAGATGETQYF. The CDR3 DNA is TGTGCCACCAGCAGGGTAGCGGGAGCCACCGGGGAGACCCAGTACTTC.

The sample holds many counts of this clonotype. V and J are TRBV3-1 and TRBJ1-6; D is unclear. The CDR3 is 13 residues long. Per the germline V gene, CDR1 is LGHDT and CDR2 is YNNKEL (reference sequence). The germline V and J ends were trimmed by 3 bases and 10 bases, with 10 bases remaining between them. The CDR3 here is CASSQNFRSPLHF. CDR3 sequence (DNA): TGTGCCAGCAGCCAGAACTTCAGATCACCCCTCCACTTT.

Remarks on this clonotype: The junction departs from the called germline gene at one end, perhaps through a read error. This chain uses TRBV24-1 with TRBJ1-5; 8 bases map to TRBD1. The germline gives CDR1 KGHDR, CDR2 SFDVKD. The CDR3 spans 13 residues. In DNA, the CDR3 is TGTGCCAGCAGTGAGACAGGGGCGGCGCCCCAGCATTTT. Translated, it gives CASSETGAAPQHF.

This clonotype was counted ten times or more. The gene calls are TRBV29-1 and TRBJ1-1; perhaps TRBD1 as D (6 bases). The CDR3 is made up of 14 amino acids. Germline CDR1 is SQVTM and CDR2 is ANQGSEA. Trimming left V 8 bases short and J 1 base short, with 17 bases between. The CDR3 bases are TGCAGCTCAGCGAGCACAGGGTCGAACACTGAAGCTTTCTTT. It specifies CSSASTGSNTEAFF. Full variable domain (remainder filled in from reference TRBV29-1 and TRBJ1-1): SAVISQKPSRDICQRGTSLTIQCQVDSQVTMMFWYRQQPGQSLTLIATANQGSEATYESGFVIDKFPISRPNLTFSTLTVSNMSPEDSSIYLCSSASTGSNTEAFFGQGTRLTVV.

There are many counts of this clonotype. The rearrangement joins TRBV24-1 to TRBJ2-2, with 13 bases that match TRBD2. V shed 10 bases and J 0 bases; nucleotides not matched to a gene: 7. Germline assignment: CDR1 KGHDR and CDR2 SFDVKD. The CDR3 has 17 residues. The CDR3 sequence is CATSLAGGPTNTGELFF. In DNA, the CDR3 is TGTGCCACTTCACTAGCGGGAGGGCCAACGAACACCGGGGAGCTGTTTTTT.

This clonotype has at least ten counts. The V and J genes are TRBV15 and TRBJ2-7; D remains unclear. Trimming removed 3 bases from V and 0 bases from J, with 6 bases in between. This CDR3 is built from 13 residues. Germline assignment: CDR1 LNHNV and CDR2 YYDKDF (reference sequence). DNA of the CDR3: TGTGCCACCAGCAGGGACGACTCCTACGAGCAGTACTTC. Protein: CATSRDDSYEQYF.

CDR3 amino acids: CASSERTGDRDTF. For the CDR3, the DNA is TGTGCCAGCAGCGAGAGGACGGGGGACCGCGATACCTTC. The genes are TRBV2 and TRBJ1-2, with D maybe TRBD1 (5 bases). In germline, CDR1 is SNHLY, CDR2 FYNNEI. With 6 bases removed from V and 14 bases from J, the gap between germline ends came to 22 bases. CDR3 length equals 13 residues.

In this sample, this clonotype turned up many times. This chain connects TRBV7-3 to TRBJ2-5, with D possibly being TRBD2 (6 bases). With 5 bases removed from V and 4 bases from J, the gap between germline ends came to 17 bases. The CDR3 spans 15 residues. In germline, CDR1 is SGHTA, CDR2 FQGTGA. The CDR3 reads CASSQAGTSGETQYF. CDR3 sequence (DNA): TGTGCCAGCAGCCAGGCAGGGACTTCGGGAGAGACCCAGTACTTC.

This clonotype was recorded at least ten times. The chain combines TRBV5-1 with TRBJ2-7; TRBD1 is a possible D gene (6 bases). Between the trimmed V and J ends, which lost 3 bases and 7 bases, there was a span of 17 bases. Germline V lookup: CDR1 SGHRS, CDR2 YFSETQ. CDR3 length: 14 residues. CDR3: CASSSDWTDVEQYF. The CDR3 DNA reads as TGCGCCAGCAGCTCGGATTGGACAGATGTGGAGCAGTACTTC. The full variable domain, its missing parts supplied by reference TRBV5-1 and TRBJ2-7, is KAGVTQTPRYLIKTRGQQVTLSCSPISGHRSVSWYQQTPGQGLQFLFEYFSETQRNKGNFPGRFSGRQFSNSRSEMNVSTLELGDSALYLCASSSDWTDVEQYFGPGTRLTVT.

This clonotype was recorded many times. J is TRBJ2-5 and V is TRBV5-1, with 7 nucleotides matching TRBD2. The length of the CDR3 is 15 residues. Germline V lookup: CDR1 SGHRS, CDR2 YFSETQ. V trimming: 2 bases; J trimming: 3 bases; junction bases outside the gene matches: 7. The CDR3 sequence: CASSFGGGTKETQYF. The CDR3 DNA reads as TGCGCCAGCAGCTTCGGGGGAGGGACCAAAGAGACCCAGTACTTC. Combining the CDR3 with reference TRBV5-1 and TRBJ2-5 gives the whole variable domain KAGVTQTPRYLIKTRGQQVTLSCSPISGHRSVSWYQQTPGQGLQFLFEYFSETQRNKGNFPGRFSGRQFSNSRSEMNVSTLELGDSALYLCASSFGGGTKETQYFGPGTRLLVL.

This clonotype was seen repeatedly, ten times or more. The rearrangement uses TRBV19 and TRBJ1-1, with a weak D call TRBD1 (5 bases). CDR1 LNHDA and CDR2 SQIVND come from the germline V gene (reference sequence). This CDR3 is built from 16 residues. The germline V and J ends were trimmed by 0 bases and 1 base, with 12 bases remaining between them. The DNA of the CDR3 is TGTGCCAGTAGTATAGATCGGACAAGGGAGAACACTGAAGCTTTCTTT. Residues: CASSIDRTRENTEAFF.

This chain connects TRBV29-1 to TRBJ2-7; the D call may be TRBD1 or TRBD2 (5 bases each). Germline CDR1 SQVTM, CDR2 ANQGSEA. The CDR3 contains 16 residues. V was pared by 3 bases and J by 0 bases, with 18 bases between. The CDR3 loop reads CSVEGTTQGSSYEQYF. The CDR3 coding sequence is TGCAGCGTTGAGGGGACCACACAAGGGAGCTCCTACGAGCAGTACTTC.

This clonotype came up many times. V is TRBV9 and J is TRBJ2-1, with 8 bases that match TRBD2. Losses at the gene ends were 0 bases for V and 9 bases for J; bases not matched to a gene: 17. Germline-derived CDR1 and CDR2 are SGDLS and YYNGEE. The CDR3 length is 18 residues. DNA for the CDR3: TGTGCCAGCAGCGTAGGAGGGCAAGGTGGGAGAAGCGGGGGTGAGCAGTTCTTC. This translates into CASSVGGQGGRSGGEQFF.

The chain links TRBV20-1 to TRBJ2-7; 7 nucleotides line up with TRBD1. With 2 bases clipped from V and 2 bases from J, the junction kept 9 bases outside the gene matches. CDR1 is DFQATT, CDR2 SNEGSKA, per germline (reference sequence). This CDR3 is built from 15 residues. The CDR3 nucleotides are TGCAGTGCTAGACCAAGAGGACAGGTACCCTACGAGCAGTACTTC. Its translation: CSARPRGQVPYEQYF.

This clonotype was counted many times. The chain has TRBV12-3 or TRBV12-4 and TRBJ2-7; D is tentatively TRBD1 or TRBD2 (7 bases each). The ends were cut back, 8 bases at V and 2 bases at J, with 16 bases in the middle. The CDR3 loop spans 14 amino acids. Here the CDR3 reads CASSGGSGTYEQYF. The CDR3 DNA reads as TGTGCCAGCTCAGGGGGAAGCGGGACCTACGAGCAGTACTTC.

V is TRBV19 and J is TRBJ1-3; D might be TRBD1 (5 bases). Trimming removed 7 bases at V and 2 bases at J, with 18 bases between. Germline values: CDR1 LNHDA, CDR2 SQIVND (reference sequence). The CDR3 contains 16 residues. In DNA form, the CDR3 reads TGTGCCAGTACCGACCAGGGACGCGGGACTGGAAACACCATATATTTT. It translates to CASTDQGRGTGNTIYF.

This clonotype was found many times. V is TRBV6-5 and J is TRBJ2-7; 9 nucleotides match TRBD2. Germline lookup yields CDR1 MNHEY and CDR2 SVGAGI. The V gene end was trimmed by 2 bases and the J gene end by 3 bases; junction bases not matched to a gene: 5. This CDR3 region has 15 residues. The CDR3 sequence is CASSYAGGPIYEQYF. In DNA, the CDR3 is TGTGCCAGCAGTTACGCGGGAGGGCCCATCTACGAGCAGTACTTC.

The rearrangement uses TRBV29-1 and TRBJ1-6; 8 nucleotides line up with TRBD1. CDR3 length: 16 amino acids. Germline lookup yields CDR1 SQVTM and CDR2 ANQGSEA. J was trimmed by 5 bases and V by 0 bases; bases with no gene match: 6. CDR3 nucleotides: TGCAGCGTTGAAGACCAAGGACAGGGAGATAATTCACCCCTCCACTTT. Translating gives CSVEDQGQGDNSPLHF.

The table lists this clonotype with a few counts. This chain joins TRBV10-3 and TRBJ2-7, with 7 bases lining up with TRBD1. Losses at the gene ends were 2 bases for V and 7 bases for J; bases not matched to a gene: 8. Germline V gives CDR1 ENHRY, CDR2 SYGVKD. This CDR3 has 14 amino acids. CDR3 amino acids: CAISEDREMIEQYF. The CDR3 nucleotides are TGTGCCATCAGTGAGGACAGGGAGATGATAGAGCAGTACTTC.

In this sample, this clonotype turned up once. The junction departs from germline at one end; a sequencing error may be responsible. The V call is TRBV5-1, the J call TRBJ2-6; perhaps TRBD1 as D (6 bases). Germline CDR1 reads SGHRS; CDR2 reads YFSETQ. The CDR3 has 14 residues. The CDR3 loop is CASSLVAGDNVLTF. As DNA, the CDR3 is TGCGCCAGCAGCTTGGTAGCAGGGGACAACGTCCTGACTTTC.

This clonotype was detected ten times or more. The V call is TRBV28, the J call TRBJ2-7; D is ambiguous. Germline V gene sequence: CDR1 MDHEN, CDR2 SYDVKM. V gave up 3 bases and J gave up 6 bases, with 12 bases separating them. This CDR3 contains 13 residues. DNA of the CDR3: TGTGCCAGCAGTTTGATGTCCGACGGCGAGCAGTACTTC. Its translation is CASSLMSDGEQYF. The whole variable domain, filled in from reference TRBV28 and TRBJ2-7, reads DVKVTQSSRYLVKRTGEKVFLECVQDMDHENMFWYRQDPGLGLRLIYFSYDVKMKEKGDIPEGYSVSREKKERFSLILESASTNQTSMYLCASSLMSDGEQYFGPGTRLTVT.